Listed here are 2 T cell receptor beta chains from one sample, sequenced in a study of blood T cell repertoires in COVID-19. Assay: immunoSEQ multiplex PCR; the TCRdb copy retains only in-frame clones and omits some. The sample records 90,000 to 120,000 clones, 88% being singletons. Sequenced: peripheral blood. These receptors were obtained from a man over 45 with active or convalescent COVID-19.

This sequence joins TRBV28 and TRBJ1-3; 8 bases map to TRBD1. Germline CDR1 reads MDHEN; CDR2 reads SYDVKM. The CDR3 loop spans 17 amino acids. J lost 4 bases, V lost 7 bases, and 15 bases had no gene match. CDR3: CASTNPQGAYSGNTIYF. The CDR3 DNA reads TGTGCCAGCACCAACCCGCAGGGGGCTTATTCGGGAAACACCATATATTTT.

This clone is a singleton in its sample. The chain carries TRBV21-1 and TRBJ2-7; TRBD1 is the table's D call, not checked against the DNA. TRBV21-1 is labeled a pseudogene. The CDR3 is 15 residues long. CDR3 residues: CASSSSDSSSYEQYF. The CDR3 DNA sequence: TGTGCCAGCAGTTCCAGCGACAGCAGCTCCTACGAGCAGTACTTC.